The 10 T cell receptor beta chains below all came from one sample that was sequenced in a study of control samples from healthy donors and cancer patients. Assay used: immunoSEQ multiplex PCR; TCRdb lists only in-frame clones, some missing. This sample carries about 88,000 clones, 80% to 95% of them seen once, and the ten largest clones take more than 7%. The sample comprised blood. The receptor set was obtained from a young man in good health.

CDR3 DNA: TGTGCCAGCAGTTTCGGGACAGACGGCGAGCAGTACTTC. It codes for CASSFGTDGEQYF. V is TRBV27 and J is TRBJ2-7; 7 bases map to TRBD1. The junction had 5 bases not matched to a gene; V was cut back by 3 bases and J by 6 bases. Germline V gene data show CDR1 as MNHEY and CDR2 as SMNVEV (reference sequence). The CDR3 is 13 residues long.

The J gene is TRBJ2-7, the V gene TRBV9, with D perhaps matching TRBD1 (6 bases). The CDR3 contains 15 residues. Germline loops: CDR1 SGDLS, CDR2 YYNGEE. V was pared by 1 base and J by 1 base, with 12 bases between. The CDR3 bases are TGTGCCAGCAGCGTATCGACAGGAAGTTCCTACGAGCAGTACTTC. Its translation: CASSVSTGSSYEQYF.

This chain connects TRBV5-4 to TRBJ2-3, with 12 bases identical to TRBD2. V dropped 4 bases and J dropped 6; count of bases not matched to a gene: 9. CDR1 and CDR2 (germline): SGHNT, YYREEE (reference sequence). The CDR3 sequence is 16 residues long. In DNA, the CDR3 is TGTGCCAGCAGCCCTGGTCTAGCGGGAGGGATCGATACGCAGTATTTT. Amino acids: CASSPGLAGGIDTQYF.

The gene calls are TRBV7-9 and TRBJ1-6; tentative D call: TRBD1 (6 bases). The V gene lost 5 bases and the J gene lost 10 bases, with 15 bases spanning the gap. Germline CDR1 SEHNR, CDR2 FQNEAQ (reference sequence). The CDR3 is 14 amino acids. The CDR3 is CASSHRELGSPLHF. The CDR3 nucleotides read TGTGCCAGCAGCCACAGGGAATTAGGGTCACCCCTCCACTTT.

This chain's CDR3 is CASRLGGSSYNEQFF. The CDR3 nucleotides are TGTGCCAGCAGGTTGGGGGGGAGCTCCTACAATGAGCAGTTCTTC. The V and J genes are TRBV27 and TRBJ2-1, with 7 positions matching TRBD2. CDR1 and CDR2 (germline): MNHEY, SMNVEV (reference sequence). V trimming: 6 bases; J trimming: 0 bases; junction bases outside the gene matches: 5. The CDR3 consists of 15 residues.

The chain couples TRBV5-4 to TRBJ1-2, with a tentative D call TRBD1 (6 bases). This CDR3 has 15 residues. The V gene lost 1 base and the J gene lost 2 bases, with 12 bases spanning the gap. Germline assignment: CDR1 SGHNT and CDR2 YYREEE (reference sequence). Here the CDR3 reads CASSLTQGNNYGYTF. The CDR3 DNA reads as TGTGCCAGCAGCTTGACACAGGGAAACAACTATGGCTACACCTTC. The full variable domain, its missing parts supplied by reference TRBV5-4 and TRBJ1-2, is ETGVTQSPTHLIKTRGQQVTLRCSSQSGHNTVSWYQQALGQGPQFIFQYYREEENGRGNFPPRFSGLQFPNYSSELNVNALELDDSALYLCASSLTQGNNYGYTFGSGTRLTVV.

The rearrangement uses TRBV5-6 and TRBJ2-3; weak D call: TRBD1 (6 bases). Germline assignment: CDR1 SGHDT and CDR2 YYEEEE. The CDR3 covers 13 residues. V gave up 4 bases and J gave up 3 bases, with 9 bases separating them. CDR3 amino acids: CASSVQGTDTQYF. The CDR3 nucleotides are TGTGCCAGCAGCGTTCAGGGGACAGATACGCAGTATTTT.

With respect to this clone: This may come from a read error, since a much larger clone is one base off. The V and J genes are TRBV6-1 and TRBJ1-2, with D perhaps TRBD1 (6 bases). CDR3 length: 15 residues. CDR1 and CDR2 from the germline V gene are MNHNS and SASEGT. As DNA, the CDR3 is TGTGCCAGCAATGAAGTTACACAGGGTGGTTATGGCTACACCTTC. Translating gives CASNEVTQGGYGYTF.

This sequence joins TRBV13 and TRBJ2-5; TRBD1 is a possible D gene (6 bases). The V gene's germline CDR1 is PRHDT and CDR2 FYEKMQ (reference sequence). The CDR3 is 16 amino acids. Between the trimmed V and J ends, which lost 5 bases and 5 bases, there was a span of 21 bases. In DNA form, the CDR3 reads TGTGCCAGCAGCGCATACAGGGACGGTGTGGCTGAGACCCAGTACTTC. Amino acids: CASSAYRDGVAETQYF.

The V call is TRBV12-5, the J call TRBJ2-7; D unclear. V lost 4 bases and J lost 2, with 9 bases in between. CDR1 is LGHNT, CDR2 FRNRAP, per germline. The CDR3 length is 13 residues. The CDR3 sequence is CASGWNGAYEQYF. The CDR3 region has the DNA TGTGCTAGTGGTTGGAATGGGGCCTACGAGCAGTACTTC.